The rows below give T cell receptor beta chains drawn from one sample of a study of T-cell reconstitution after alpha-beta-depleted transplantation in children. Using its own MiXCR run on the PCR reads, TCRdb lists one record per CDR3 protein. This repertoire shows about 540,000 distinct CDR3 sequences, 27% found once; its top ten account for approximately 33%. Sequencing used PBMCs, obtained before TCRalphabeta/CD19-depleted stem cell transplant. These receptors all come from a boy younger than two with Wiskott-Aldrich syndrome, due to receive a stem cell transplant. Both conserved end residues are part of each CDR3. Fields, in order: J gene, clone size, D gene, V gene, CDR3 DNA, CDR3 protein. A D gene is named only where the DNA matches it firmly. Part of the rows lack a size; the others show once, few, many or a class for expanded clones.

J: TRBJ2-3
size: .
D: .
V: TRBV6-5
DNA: TGTGCCAGCAGTTACAGGGAAGATACGCAGTATTTT
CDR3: CASSYREDTQYF

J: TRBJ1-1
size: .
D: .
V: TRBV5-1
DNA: TGCGCCAGCAGCTTGGGGGGCTCGGTGAACACTGAAGCTCTCTTT
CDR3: CASSLGGSVNTEALF

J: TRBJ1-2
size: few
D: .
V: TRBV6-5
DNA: TGTGCCAGCAGTTATTTGAGGGGCGCGGCCCTCTATGGCTACACCTTC
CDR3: CASSYLRGAALYGYTF

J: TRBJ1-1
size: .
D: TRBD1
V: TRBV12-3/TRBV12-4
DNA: TGTGCCACCTCCGGGACAGGGGTTACTGAAGCTTTCTTT
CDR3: CATSGTGVTEAFF

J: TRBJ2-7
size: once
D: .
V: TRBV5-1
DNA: TGCGCCAGCAGCCGCCTGGGCGCTCCCTACGAGCAGTACTTC
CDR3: CASSRLGAPYEQYF

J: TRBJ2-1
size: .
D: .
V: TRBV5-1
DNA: TGCGCCAGCAGCTTGGAAGCCTATGAGCAGTTCTTC
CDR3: CASSLEAYEQFF

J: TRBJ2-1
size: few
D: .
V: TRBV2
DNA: TGTGCCAGCAGTGAAACTGAGTACAATGAGCAGTTCTTC
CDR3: CASSETEYNEQFF

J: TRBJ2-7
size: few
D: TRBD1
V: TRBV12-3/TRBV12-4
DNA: TGTGCCAGCAGTTTTTTTTTGGACAGGGGGGAGCAGTACTTC
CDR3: CASSFFLDRGEQYF

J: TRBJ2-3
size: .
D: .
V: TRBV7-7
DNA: TGTGCCAGCAGCTCAGGGGAAGCAGATACGCAGTATTTT
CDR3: CASSSGEADTQYF

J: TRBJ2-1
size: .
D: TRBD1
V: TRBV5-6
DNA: TGTGCCAGCACCACAGGGGACAGCCACAATGAGCAGTTCTTC
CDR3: CASTTGDSHNEQFF

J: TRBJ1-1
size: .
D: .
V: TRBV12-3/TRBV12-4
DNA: TGTGCCAGCACACAGGGAACTGAAGCTTTCTTT
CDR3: CASTQGTEAFF

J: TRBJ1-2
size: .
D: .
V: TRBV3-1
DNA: TGTGCCAGCAGTCGGGACATGAGGGGCTACACCTTC
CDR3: CASSRDMRGYTF

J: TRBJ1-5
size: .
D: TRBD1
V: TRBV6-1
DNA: TGTGCCAGCAGAAGACAGGGGTTTGATCAGCCCCAGCATTTT
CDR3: CASRRQGFDQPQHF

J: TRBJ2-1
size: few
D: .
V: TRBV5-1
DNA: TGCGCCAGCAGCCCACTAGCCGTAAACGGGCAGTTCTTC
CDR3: CASSPLAVNGQFF

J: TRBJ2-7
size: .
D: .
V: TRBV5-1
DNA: TGCGCCAGCAGCGGAAGATCGGGACACCAACTCCCCTACGAGCAGTACTTC
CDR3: CASSGRSGHQLPYEQYF

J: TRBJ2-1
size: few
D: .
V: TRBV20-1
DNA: TGCAGTGCTCGCGACTCCTTGAGCTCCTACAATGAGCAGTTCTTC
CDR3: CSARDSLSSYNEQFF

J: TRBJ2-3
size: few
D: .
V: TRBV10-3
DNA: TGTGCCATCAGTGTAGAGGCAGATACGCAGTATTTT
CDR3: CAISVEADTQYF

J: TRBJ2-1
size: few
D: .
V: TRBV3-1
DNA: TGTGCCAGCAGCCAAGGTTATCAGGGGGGAGGGTTCTTC
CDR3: CASSQGYQGGGFF

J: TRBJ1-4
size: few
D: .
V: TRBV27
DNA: TGTGCCAGCAGTTTCCGACAGAGGGGGAATGAAAAACTGTTTTTT
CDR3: CASSFRQRGNEKLFF

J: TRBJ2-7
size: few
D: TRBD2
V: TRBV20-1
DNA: TGCAGTGCTAGAGATCCGAGACTAGCGGTCTCCTACGAGCAGTACTTC
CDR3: CSARDPRLAVSYEQYF

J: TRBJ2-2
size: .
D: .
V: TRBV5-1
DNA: TGCGCCAGCAGCTTGGACAGGGCCCTTACGAACACCGGGGAGCTGTTTTTT
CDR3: CASSLDRALTNTGELFF

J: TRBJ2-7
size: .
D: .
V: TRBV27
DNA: TGTGCCAGCAGTTTCGGGGGCAACTCCTACGAGCAGTACTTC
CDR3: CASSFGGNSYEQYF

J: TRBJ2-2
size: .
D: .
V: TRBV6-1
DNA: TGTGCCAGCAGTGCAACCCCGGTGGGGAACACCGGGGAGCTGTTTTTT
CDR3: CASSATPVGNTGELFF